This is a list of T cell receptor beta chains from one sample in a study of blood T cells in healthy people across ages. MiXCR was run by TCRdb on the 5' RACE reads, yielding one entry per CDR3 protein. Counted here are more than 800,000 distinct CDR3 sequences, 35% to 50% occurring once; the ten biggest clones make up around 18%. The sample was blood. The receptors stem from a woman in her fifties or sixties in good health. CDR3s include the opening cysteine and the closing phenylalanine or tryptophan. A D gene is named only where the DNA matches it firmly. Clone size is given for some rows only: seen once, a few or many times, or a class if the clone is expanded.

few | TRBJ2-7 | . | TRBV3-1 | TGTGCCAGCAGCCATTATAGACAGGACGAGCAGTACTTC | CASSHYRQDEQYF
few | TRBJ2-7 | TRBD2 | TRBV20-1 | TGCAGTGCTAGAGACGCCGGGACTAGAGATACCTGGCAGTACTTC | CSARDAGTRDTWQYF
. | TRBJ2-1 | TRBD2 | TRBV20-1 | TGCAGTGCTAGAGATCTCTACGGGACTAGCGGGAATGAGCAGTTCTTC | CSARDLYGTSGNEQFF
. | TRBJ2-7 | . | TRBV9 | TGTGCCAGCAGCGACGGGGACGGAGACTACGAGCAGTACTTC | CASSDGDGDYEQYF
many | TRBJ2-1 | . | TRBV15 | TGTGCCACCAGCAGAGATTATGACAGTCGGAATGAGCAGTTCTTC | CATSRDYDSRNEQFF
. | TRBJ2-1 | . | TRBV27 | TGTGCCAGCATGCCCGGGGCCTACAATGAGCAGTTCTTC | CASMPGAYNEQFF
many | TRBJ2-1 | . | TRBV13 | TGTGCCAGCAGCCCAACGAGAAGTTCCTACAATGAGCAGTTCTTC | CASSPTRSSYNEQFF
. | TRBJ2-3 | TRBD1 | TRBV27 | TGTGCCAGCAGTTCAGGACAGGGGTTGGTAGCAGATACGCAGTATTTT | CASSSGQGLVADTQYF
. | TRBJ1-4 | . | TRBV28 | TGTGCCAGCAGTGGACCGCGGCTCGAAAAACTGTTTTTT | CASSGPRLEKLFF
few | TRBJ2-7 | TRBD1 | TRBV7-8 | TGTGCCAGCAGCAGTACCCGGGACAGGTACGAGCAGTACTTC | CASSSTRDRYEQYF
once | TRBJ1-4 | . | TRBV19 | TGTGCCAGTAGACCCCTTGACAAGGGTCGTGAAAAACTGTTTTTT | CASRPLDKGREKLFF
. | TRBJ2-3 | . | TRBV7-9 | TGTGCCAGCAGCATCCTAAGGGATACGCAGTATTTT | CASSILRDTQYF
few | TRBJ2-3 | TRBD2 | TRBV11-2 | TGTGCCAGCAGCTCCCAGCGGGAGTGGAAATGGGTCACAGATACGCAGTATTTT | CASSSQREWKWVTDTQYF
. | TRBJ2-7 | . | TRBV4-1 | TGCGCCAGCAGCCAAGATGAGGAAGGTGGGGGTCCCTCCTACGAGCAGTACTTC | CASSQDEEGGGPSYEQYF
. | TRBJ2-7 | . | TRBV5-5 | TGTGCCAGCGGGTCGAGGCGAGCGGCCTCCTACGAGCAGTACTTC | CASGSRRAASYEQYF
few | TRBJ2-7 | . | TRBV29-1 | TGCAGCGTTGTAAGGGACTCAAATGCCTACGAGCAGTACTTC | CSVVRDSNAYEQYF
. | TRBJ2-1 | . | TRBV15 | TGTGCCACCAGCAGAGTCAATGCTGAGCAGTTCTTC | CATSRVNAEQFF
few | TRBJ1-2 | . | TRBV12-5 | TGTGCTAGTGGACCTCCGGGGGGGGATGGCTACACCTTC | CASGPPGGDGYTF
. | TRBJ2-5 | . | TRBV20-1 | TGCAGTGCTAGTCCCAGAACGTACGAGCGGTACTTC | CSASPRTYERYF
. | TRBJ2-7 | TRBD2 | TRBV5-1 | TGCGCCAGCAGCTTGGCCGGGACTAGCGGGACGAATGAGCAGTACTTC | CASSLAGTSGTNEQYF
few | TRBJ2-7 | . | TRBV12-3/TRBV12-4 | TGTGCCAGCAGTGTCCAGGGTGGGGCCTACAATGAGCAGTACTTC | CASSVQGGAYNEQYF
few | TRBJ2-1 | TRBD2 | TRBV6-2/TRBV6-3 | TGTGCCAGCAGCTCCCACCCGACTAGCGGGAGCTACAATGAGCAGTTCTTC | CASSSHPTSGSYNEQFF
few | TRBJ2-5 | TRBD2 | TRBV20-1 | TGCAGTGCTAGAGTTCCGGCAGGGAGGGAAGAGACCCAGTACTTC | CSARVPAGREETQYF
few | TRBJ2-5 | . | TRBV3-1 | TGTGCCAGCAGCCTCGGGCTTACGGGAGAGACCCAGTACTTC | CASSLGLTGETQYF
. | TRBJ2-5 | . | TRBV10-3 | TGTGCCATCAGACGATCTAGCATCCCCCAAGAGACCCAGTACTTC | CAIRRSSIPQETQYF
few | TRBJ2-3 | TRBD1 | TRBV6-6 | TGTGCCAGCAGTGCAGGGGGCTTAAGCACAGATACGCAGTATTTT | CASSAGGLSTDTQYF
few | TRBJ1-6 | . | TRBV30 | TGTGCCTGGAGAGAACAGGGATCCTATAATTCACCCCTCCACTTT | CAWREQGSYNSPLHF
. | TRBJ2-7 | . | TRBV6-6 | TGTGCCAGCAGTTACTCGGCAGCGCCCTACGAGCAGTACTTC | CASSYSAAPYEQYF
few | TRBJ2-3 | TRBD2 | TRBV11-2 | TGTGCCAGCAGCTGGGCGGGAGACGACACAGATACGCAGTATTTT | CASSWAGDDTDTQYF
. | TRBJ2-7 | . | TRBV27 | TGTGCCAGCAGTTTTCAGGGGATTCGCGAGCAGTACTTC | CASSFQGIREQYF
. | TRBJ2-2 | . | TRBV10-3 | TGTGCCATCCGGGACTTTTCGAACACCGGGGAGCTGTTTTTT | CAIRDFSNTGELFF
. | TRBJ2-7 | TRBD2 | TRBV20-1 | TGCAGTGCCATGCCGGGAGGCTACGAGCAGTACTTC | CSAMPGGYEQYF
. | TRBJ2-5 | . | TRBV28 | TGTGCCAGCAGTTTAGCCGGCCTGAAGGAGACCCAGTACTTC | CASSLAGLKETQYF
few | TRBJ2-3 | . | TRBV12-3/TRBV12-4 | TGTGCCAGCACCCTCGCGCAGGGATGGGGCACAGATACGCAGTATTTT | CASTLAQGWGTDTQYF
. | TRBJ1-2 | TRBD1 | TRBV6-1 | TGTGCCAGCAATCCACAGGGGGCCAGAGGCTACACCTTC | CASNPQGARGYTF
. | TRBJ1-1 | . | TRBV27 | TGTGCCAGCAGTCCGTCGGGACAACGTAAAGCTTTCTTT | CASSPSGQRKAFF
. | TRBJ1-2 | . | TRBV9 | TGTGCCAGCAGCCCTGTCCTTCTTTATGGCTACACCTTC | CASSPVLLYGYTF
. | TRBJ2-1 | TRBD2 | TRBV18 | TGTGCCAGCTCACCTCTGTCGACTAGGGGGAGCGGGAGCTACAATGAGCAGTTCTTC | CASSPLSTRGSGSYNEQFF
few | TRBJ2-1 | . | TRBV27 | TGTGCCAGCAGCCGACAGTTCAATGAGCAGTTCTTC | CASSRQFNEQFF
many | TRBJ2-5 | TRBD1 | TRBV29-1 | TGCACCGGATGGGACAGGTACCAAGAGACCCAGTACTTC | CTGWDRYQETQYF
few | TRBJ2-7 | TRBD1 | TRBV6-5 | TGTGCCAGCAGGCAAGCCAGGACAGGGGTCACTTACGAGCAGTACTTC | CASRQARTGVTYEQYF
. | TRBJ2-7 | TRBD2 | TRBV7-2 | TGTGCCAGCAGCTTAAAACGAGCGGGGAACTACGAGCAGTACTTC | CASSLKRAGNYEQYF
once | TRBJ2-1 | . | TRBV20-1 | TGCAGTGCTAATACATACAATGAGCAGTTCTTC | CSANTYNEQFF
few | TRBJ1-1 | . | TRBV6-4 | TGTGCCAGCAGTCCGGGCCCTGAAGCTTTCTTT | CASSPGPEAFF
once | TRBJ2-5 | TRBD1 | TRBV24-1 | TGTGCCACCAGTGATCGTACCGGGACAGGGTCTGGTGAGCAGTACTTC | CATSDRTGTGSGEQYF
many | TRBJ2-6 | . | TRBV10-3 | TGTGCCATCAGTGATATTGGTGGATCAGGGACACGTGGGGCCAACGTCCTGACTTTC | CAISDIGGSGTRGANVLTF